This TCR beta chain was retrieved from a study of monozygotic twins with inflammatory bowel disease. Whole-blood RNA isolation (total RNA) proceeded without T cell sorting. Template switching was used to attach UMIs, which incorporated a 6-nucleotide sample barcode. No DNA is given; TCRdb re-called the 5' RACE reads and lists each CDR3 protein once. This sample's table has just over 300,000 distinct CDR3 sequences. The sample consisted of blood. The receptor was isolated from a human donor with ulcerative colitis or Crohn's disease, or a healthy co-twin of an affected twin (not recorded which).

The CDR3 protein is CASSLMGAGTYNEQFF. This chain connects TRBV5-1 to TRBJ2-1; TCRdb picks TRBD1, but there is no DNA to check that call. The CDR3 is made up of 16 amino acids. Germline CDR1 SGHRS, CDR2 YFSETQ.